Sequencing of this T cell receptor (beta chain) was carried out in a study of radiotherapy plus CTLA-4 blockade in lung cancer (dated by TCRdb to the late 2010s). Turning to the overall study: Among the enrolled patients, approximately 18% had an objective response, and roughly 30% reached disease control. What the study reported, not specific to this receptor: The strongest predictors of response, as reported, were early dynamic changes in blood T cell clones along with a rise in serum interferon-beta after radiation. After treatment with radiotherapy and ipilimumab, TCR clones that came from tumors expanded in the peripheral blood.

The study tested focal radiation therapy combined with CTLA-4 blockade (ipilimumab) in patients with chemo-refractory metastatic non-small-cell lung cancer. The library came from the immunoSEQ multiplex PCR assay. TCRdb stores this immuneACCESS table with in-frame sequences only. Part of the clones is absent; in the studies checked, under half of the shortfall reflects unresolved V genes, and no reason is known for the rest. For this sample there are 40,000 to 50,000 clones; 70% to 75% appear just once. Together, the top ten hold roughly 3.5% of the sample. Concerning this clone: Its recognized antigen is unknown. The record has no base qualities; no much larger clone is one base away.

Source: peripheral blood, taken from a patient treated with radiotherapy plus ipilimumab. This sequence originates from a human donor with non-small cell lung cancer who had a complete response to radiotherapy plus ipilimumab.

The DNA sequence is given as TGCGCCAGCAGCCAAGATTCTTCCAGGGGCGTCGGGGAGACCCAGTACTTC. This yields the protein CASSQDSSRGVGETQYF. The V and J segments used are TRBV4-1 and TRBJ2-5; a tentative D call is TRBD1 (6 bases match). Deletion took 0 bases off V and 5 bases off J, with a span of 19 bases between the germline ends. Via the germline V gene, CDR1 is MGHRA and CDR2 YSYEKL. Spanning cysteine to phenylalanine, the CDR3 consists of 17 amino acids. Here the CDR3 DNA is all that survives: 51 bases in frame from base 1.